The rows below give T cell receptor beta chains drawn from one sample of a study of shared clonotypes between healthy human individuals. The repertoire was sequenced with immunoSEQ multiplex PCR; TCRdb's copy has only in-frame clones and lacks some. The table records roughly 660,000 clones, roughly 87% of them present only once. The sample was memory CD8+ T cells from PBMCs. The receptors here all came from a man between 18 and 29 years old in good health. Some clones in this sample may be carry-over from other donors' samples. Both conserved end residues are part of each CDR3. D genes are given only for firm matches. Not every row has a clone size; where given, it reads once, few, many or a size class.

>TRBV19|TRBJ2-1|.|.
TGTGCCAGTAGTGGGGACCTCAACAATGAGCAGTTCTTC
CASSGDLNNEQFF
>TRBV11-2|TRBJ2-1|.|TRBD2
TGTGCCACCAAGAGCGGGAGCTCCTACAATGAGCAGTTCTTC
CATKSGSSYNEQFF
>TRBV9|TRBJ2-1|.|TRBD2
TGTGCCAGCAGCGCTAGCGGAGGGACCTACAATGAGCAGTTCTTC
CASSASGGTYNEQFF
>TRBV29-1|TRBJ2-7|.|.
TGCAGCGTTGAAGATCCACAGGGCCCCTACGAGCAGTACTTC
CSVEDPQGPYEQYF
>TRBV21-1|TRBJ2-3|.|.
TGTGCCAGCAGCTCGAGGTCTGGGTACCCCAGCACAGATACGCAGTATTTT
CASSSRSGYPSTDTQYF
>TRBV7-2|TRBJ1-2|.|TRBD1
TGTGCCAGCACCGAACCGGGGACAGGGCAAGTCTATGGCTACACCTTC
CASTEPGTGQVYGYTF
>TRBV4-2|TRBJ2-1|.|TRBD2
TGTGCCAGCAGCCAAGGTGGCGGGAGAAACGGTCAGGAGCAGTTCTTC
CASSQGGGRNGQEQFF
>TRBV7-9|TRBJ2-7|.|.
TGTGCCAGCAGCGGCCCCTACGAGCAGTACTTC
CASSGPYEQYF
>TRBV28|TRBJ2-7|.|.
TGTGCCAGCAGTTTTCGGGGAACCTACGAGCAGTACTTC
CASSFRGTYEQYF
>TRBV4-1|TRBJ1-5|.|TRBD1
TGCGCCAGCAGCCAAGGGACAGGGAGCAATCAGCCCCAGCATTTT
CASSQGTGSNQPQHF
>TRBV7-9|TRBJ1-4|.|.
TGTGCCAGCAGCTTAAAGAGGAGTGAAAAACTGTTTTTT
CASSLKRSEKLFF
>TRBV5-1|TRBJ2-2|.|TRBD1
TGCGCCAGCGGCTCCCCCGACGGGACAGGGAGTTATTCCACGAACACCGGGGAGCTGTTTTTT
CASGSPDGTGSYSTNTGELFF
>TRBV2|TRBJ2-1|.|TRBD2
TGTGCCAGCAGTGTAGATGGGACTAGCGGGAACAATGAGCAGTTCTTC
CASSVDGTSGNNEQFF
>TRBV4-3|TRBJ2-7|.|TRBD2
TGCGCCAGCAGCCCTGGCAGGGTGCTAGCGGGTCACGAGCAGTACTTC
CASSPGRVLAGHEQYF
>TRBV30|TRBJ1-2|.|TRBD1
TGTGCCTGGAGTGGCCCTAAAACGACAGGGGGCGTGGACTATGGCTACACCTTC
CAWSGPKTTGGVDYGYTF
>TRBV27|TRBJ1-2|.|.
TGTGCCAGCAGTACCCCGACGGGGAATGGCTACACCTTC
CASSTPTGNGYTF
>TRBV14|TRBJ1-2|once|.
TGTGCCAGCAGCCCTTACAACTATGGCTACACCTTC
CASSPYNYGYTF
>TRBV2|TRBJ2-7|.|.
TGTGCCAGCATAAGGAGAGTAGCAGGTACCTACGAGCAGTACTTC
CASIRRVAGTYEQYF
>TRBV15|TRBJ2-1|.|.
TGTGCCACCAGCAGATCCACCCGGGTGGTCAATGAGCAGTTCTTC
CATSRSTRVVNEQFF
>TRBV29-1|TRBJ2-7|once|TRBD2
TGCAGCGTTTGGAGGGTTGACGGGACTAGCGGCTACGAGCAGTACTTC
CSVWRVDGTSGYEQYF
>TRBV4-1|TRBJ2-7|.|.
TGCGCCAGCAGCCAAGACCCCAGGGCCCGTTACGAGCAGTACTTC
CASSQDPRARYEQYF
>TRBV7-9|TRBJ1-1|.|.
TGTGCCAGCAGGTCCCCAGGCCGGGCAGCTTTCTTT
CASRSPGRAAFF
>TRBV11-2|TRBJ2-1|.|.
TGTGCCAGCAGCTTCCGGCCAGGAGACAATGAGCAGTTCTTC
CASSFRPGDNEQFF
>TRBV28|TRBJ1-1|.|.
TGTGCCAGCAGTGCACCGGGACGGGGGAACACTGAAGCTTTCTTT
CASSAPGRGNTEAFF
>TRBV4-3|TRBJ2-1|.|.
TGCGCCAGCAGCCCCGGACTGGCGGAGGGTGAGCAGTTCTTC
CASSPGLAEGEQFF
>TRBV14|TRBJ2-1|.|TRBD2
TGTGCCAGCAGCGAACTAGCGGCCTCCTACAATGAGCAGTTCTTC
CASSELAASYNEQFF
>TRBV28|TRBJ2-7|.|TRBD2
TGTGCCAGCAGTCCGCGGACTAGCGGGAGATACGAGCAGTACTTC
CASSPRTSGRYEQYF
>TRBV28|TRBJ2-3|.|.
TGTGCCAGCAGTACGGCCACCTGGGGCACAGATACGCAGTATTTT
CASSTATWGTDTQYF
>TRBV6-1|TRBJ1-5|.|.
TGTGCCAGCAGTGAGGTATTTGCGCGGGTTCAGCCCCAGCATTTT
CASSEVFARVQPQHF
>TRBV11-2|TRBJ2-7|.|.
TGTGCCAGCAGCCCTCTAAGGTTTAGAGACTACGAGCAGTACTTC
CASSPLRFRDYEQYF
>TRBV7-6|TRBJ2-7|.|.
TGTGCCAGCAGCTTAGGGGCGGGCCGCACCTACGAGCAGTACTTC
CASSLGAGRTYEQYF
>TRBV10-3|TRBJ2-7|.|.
TGTGCCATCAGTGAAATCGCCTACGAGCAGTACTTC
CAISEIAYEQYF
>TRBV29-1|TRBJ1-1|.|.
TGCAGCGGTCAAACAGGGTACTTGAACACTGAAGCTTTCTTT
CSGQTGYLNTEAFF
>TRBV6-5|TRBJ2-5|.|TRBD1
TGTGCCAGCAGCCCGGGACAGAACTGGGAGACCCAGTACTTC
CASSPGQNWETQYF
>TRBV7-8|TRBJ2-3|once|TRBD2
TGTGCCAGCAGCGTACATGGGCTAGCGGCTGGCACAGATACGCAGTATTTT
CASSVHGLAAGTDTQYF
>TRBV2|TRBJ2-7|.|.
TGTGCCAGCAGTGAGTACGAGCAGTACTTC
CASSEYEQYF
>TRBV19|TRBJ1-5|.|.
TGTGCCAGTAGTATAGATCCGAAGTTAGACAGGATCAATAGCAATCAGCCCCAGCATTTT
CASSIDPKLDRINSNQPQHF
>TRBV19|TRBJ2-7|.|TRBD1
TGTGCCAGTAGTCCAGGGACAGGACCCTACGAGCAGTACTTC
CASSPGTGPYEQYF
>TRBV6-6|TRBJ1-1|.|.
TGTGCCAGCAGCCTCAGTGGGAACACTGAAGCTTTCTTT
CASSLSGNTEAFF
>TRBV28|TRBJ1-1|.|TRBD1
TGTGCCAGCAGTATCGGACAGGGGGACACTGAAGCTTTCTTT
CASSIGQGDTEAFF
>TRBV7-6|TRBJ2-1|.|TRBD2
TGTGCCAGCAGCTTATCCCTACTAGCGGGATTTACTGAGCAGTTCTTC
CASSLSLLAGFTEQFF
>TRBV6-1|TRBJ2-7|.|.
TGTGCCAGCAGTGAAGCGCGAGGACAGACTATAATCGAAGCCTACGAGCAGTACTTC
CASSEARGQTIIEAYEQYF
>TRBV9|TRBJ2-7|.|TRBD2
TGTGCCAGCAGCGTAGAGAGAATAGCGGGTACCTACGAGCAGTACTTC
CASSVERIAGTYEQYF
>TRBV5-6|TRBJ2-1|.|TRBD2
TGTGCCAGCATTATAGCGGGCGACTACAATGAGCAGTTCTTC
CASIIAGDYNEQFF
>TRBV19|TRBJ1-5|.|TRBD1
TGTGCCAGTAGTATAGGCGGACAGGGCAATCAGCCCCAGCATTTT
CASSIGGQGNQPQHF
>TRBV15|TRBJ2-7|.|.
TGTGCCACCAGCAGAGATGGATCCGGGGGACCCTCCTACGAGCAGTACTTC
CATSRDGSGGPSYEQYF
>TRBV27|TRBJ2-3|.|.
TGTGCCAGCAGTTTATATCAAAGGGGAAGCGTTGATACGCAGTATTTT
CASSLYQRGSVDTQYF
>TRBV11-3|TRBJ2-1|.|.
TGTGCCAGCAGCTTAGGAGCCGGGAGCTCCTACAATGAGCAGTTCTTC
CASSLGAGSSYNEQFF
>TRBV19|TRBJ2-3|.|TRBD1
TGTGCCAGTAGTGTCACAGGGGGATACACAGATACGCAGTATTTT
CASSVTGGYTDTQYF
>TRBV10-1|TRBJ2-1|.|.
TGCGCCAGCAGCCGGGACTCCTTCTCCAATGAGCAGTTCTTC
CASSRDSFSNEQFF
>TRBV7-8|TRBJ1-2|.|.
TGTGCCAGCAGCTCACGGGCAGGGTCGGACTATGGCTACACCTTC
CASSSRAGSDYGYTF
>TRBV4-1|TRBJ1-2|.|TRBD1
TGCGCCAGCAGCTCGGTAGGACAGGGGACCTATGGCTACACCTTC
CASSSVGQGTYGYTF